The source of this T cell receptor beta chain is a study of cytomegalovirus exposure and HLA in healthy donors. Study-level findings and limits: Fewer N-insertions than the 666-donor mean were reportedly shown by an Asian-associated ancestry cluster in a later analysis. Most of the CMV-associated TCR beta chains (in a later analysis) appeared to be HLA-restricted. Exclusion as indistinguishable affected some V segments, including TRBV6-2 and TRBV6-3. A later analysis linked a missense DCLRE1C variant to TCR beta V- and J-gene trimming.

The PCR employed 60 Vbeta primers together with 13 Jbeta primers. The protocol was immunoSEQ multiplex PCR, while the TCRdb copy is restricted to in-frame clones and leaves out a portion. The data hold 95,000 to 150,000 clones, with around 80% observed a single time. A few counts support this clone. Its antigen is unknown. CDR3 size: 14 residues. The ends lost 7 bases at V and 5 bases at J; junction bases unmatched: 7. Germline V gene data show CDR1 as ENHRY and CDR2 as SYGVKD. The V call is TRBV10-3, the J call TRBJ2-7; 11 nucleotides agree with TRBD1. This TCR derives from a female donor in good health and CMV-seropositive. Sequenced sample: PBMCs. The CDR3 reads CAITGQGAFNEQYF. CDR3 bases: TGTGCCATCACCGGACAGGGGGCTTTCAACGAGCAGTACTTC.